This T cell receptor (beta chain) is drawn from a study of blood T cell repertoires in COVID-19. Profiling relied on immunoSEQ multiplex PCR, and the TCRdb table lists in-frame clones only, not all of them. The profile shows some 240,000 clones, 65% to 90% of them singletons. The specimen was peripheral blood. The receptor was derived from a man aged 50-59 years with active or convalescent COVID-19.

In DNA, the CDR3 is TGTGCCAGCAGTTCGGGACAGTTTAGCAATCAGCCCCAGCATTTT. It is translated as CASSSGQFSNQPQHF. The chain is built from TRBV6-5 and TRBJ1-5; TRBD1 matches 7 bases. The CDR3 totals 15 residues. With 4 bases clipped from V and 0 bases from J, the junction kept 3 bases outside the gene matches. The germline V gene encodes CDR1 MNHEY and CDR2 SVGAGI.